The entry below describes one T cell receptor beta chain. Antigen specificity is unknown. There are 15 residues in the CDR3. V was pared by 3 bases and J by 2 bases, with 14 bases between. Per germline, CDR1 MDHEN and CDR2 SYDVKM. The source of the sample is a study of beta chain features in type 1 diabetes. Across the study: What patients shared with healthy donors was a similar profile of age, gender and cell yields. General study findings and limits: A cDNA-based sequencing approach could over-represent cells with high TCR expression.

Since all of the isolated RNA was reverse transcribed, expressed TCRB transcripts were what got sequenced. Data came from immunoSEQ multiplex PCR; TCRdb stores just in-frame clones and leaves some out. The sample shows 860,000 or so clones, under 20% of them seen only once. Once sorted, every population was more than 98% pure. The receptor was isolated from a woman between 18 and 29 years old in good health. The J gene is TRBJ2-7, the V gene TRBV28, with D maybe TRBD2 (5 bases). The sample was naive CD4+ T cells from blood. In DNA form, the CDR3 reads TGTGCCAGCAGTTTGAGGGCATTGGGAACCTACGAGCAGTACTTC. Its translation is CASSLRALGTYEQYF. Full variable domain (remainder filled in from reference TRBV28 and TRBJ2-7): DVKVTQSSRYLVKRTGEKVFLECVQDMDHENMFWYRQDPGLGLRLIYFSYDVKMKEKGDIPEGYSVSREKKERFSLILESASTNQTSMYLCASSLRALGTYEQYFGPGTRLTVT.